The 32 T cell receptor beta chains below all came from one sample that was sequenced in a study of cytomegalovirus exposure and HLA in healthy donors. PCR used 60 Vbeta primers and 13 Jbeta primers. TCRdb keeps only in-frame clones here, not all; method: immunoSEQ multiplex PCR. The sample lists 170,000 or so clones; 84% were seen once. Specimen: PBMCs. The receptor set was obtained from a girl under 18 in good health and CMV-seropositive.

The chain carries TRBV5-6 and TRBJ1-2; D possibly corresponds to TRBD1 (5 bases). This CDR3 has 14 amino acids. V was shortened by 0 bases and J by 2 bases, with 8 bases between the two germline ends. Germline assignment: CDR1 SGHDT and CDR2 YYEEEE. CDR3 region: CASSLAGGNYGYTF. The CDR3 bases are TGTGCCAGCAGCTTGGCCGGGGGAAACTATGGCTACACCTTC. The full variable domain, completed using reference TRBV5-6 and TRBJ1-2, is DAGVTQSPTHLIKTRGQQVTLRCSPKSGHDTVSWYQQALGQGPQFIFQYYEEEERQRGNFPDRFSGHQFPNYSSELNVNALLLGDSALYLCASSLAGGNYGYTFGSGTRLTVV.

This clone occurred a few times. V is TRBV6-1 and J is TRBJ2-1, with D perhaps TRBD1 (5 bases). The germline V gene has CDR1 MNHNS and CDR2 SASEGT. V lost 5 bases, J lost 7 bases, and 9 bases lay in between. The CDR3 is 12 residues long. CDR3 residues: CASSPQGNEQFF. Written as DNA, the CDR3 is TGTGCCAGCAGTCCTCAGGGTAATGAGCAGTTCTTC.

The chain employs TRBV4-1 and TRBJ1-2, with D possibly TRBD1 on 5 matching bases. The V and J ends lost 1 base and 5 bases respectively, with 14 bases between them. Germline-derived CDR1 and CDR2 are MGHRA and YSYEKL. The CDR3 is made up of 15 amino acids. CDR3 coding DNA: TGCGCCAGCAGCCAAGTTGCGACAGCTTCATATGGCTACACCTTC. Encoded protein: CASSQVATASYGYTF.

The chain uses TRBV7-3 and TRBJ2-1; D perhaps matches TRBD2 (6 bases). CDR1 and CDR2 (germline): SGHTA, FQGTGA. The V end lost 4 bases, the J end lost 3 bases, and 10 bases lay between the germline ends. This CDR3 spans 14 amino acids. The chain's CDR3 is CASSSMTSYNEQFF. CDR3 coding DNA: TGTGCCAGCAGCTCCATGACTAGCTACAATGAGCAGTTCTTC.

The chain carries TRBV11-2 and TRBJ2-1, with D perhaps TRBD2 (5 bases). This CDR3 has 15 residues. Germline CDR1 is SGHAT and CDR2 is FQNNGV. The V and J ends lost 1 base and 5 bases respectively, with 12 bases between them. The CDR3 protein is CASSLAGLGNNEQFF. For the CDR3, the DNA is TGTGCCAGCAGCTTAGCCGGACTTGGAAACAATGAGCAGTTCTTC.

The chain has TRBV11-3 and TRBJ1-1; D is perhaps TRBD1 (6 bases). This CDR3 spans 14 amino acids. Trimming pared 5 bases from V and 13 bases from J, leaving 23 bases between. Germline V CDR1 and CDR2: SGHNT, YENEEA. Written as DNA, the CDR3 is TGTGCCAGCAGCGCAACCCGCAGCAGCCCCAGGGGTTTCTTT. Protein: CASSATRSSPRGFF.

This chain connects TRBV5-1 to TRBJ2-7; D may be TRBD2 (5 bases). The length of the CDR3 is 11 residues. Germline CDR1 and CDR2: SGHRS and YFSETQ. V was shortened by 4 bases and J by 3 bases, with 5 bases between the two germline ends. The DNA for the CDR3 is TGCGCCAGCAGCGGAGGCTACGAGCAGTACTTC. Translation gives CASSGGYEQYF.

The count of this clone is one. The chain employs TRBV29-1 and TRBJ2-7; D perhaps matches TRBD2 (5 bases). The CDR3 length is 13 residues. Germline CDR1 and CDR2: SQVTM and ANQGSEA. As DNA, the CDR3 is TGCAGTCGCTGGAGGATTCCCTCCTACGAGCAGTACTTC. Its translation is CSRWRIPSYEQYF.

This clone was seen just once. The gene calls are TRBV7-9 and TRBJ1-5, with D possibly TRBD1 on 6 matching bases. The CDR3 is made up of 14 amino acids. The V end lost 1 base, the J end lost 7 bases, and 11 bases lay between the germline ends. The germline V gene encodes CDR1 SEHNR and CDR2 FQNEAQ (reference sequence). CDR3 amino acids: CASSLVTGDQPQHF. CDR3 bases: TGTGCCAGCAGCTTAGTGACAGGTGACCAGCCCCAGCATTTT.

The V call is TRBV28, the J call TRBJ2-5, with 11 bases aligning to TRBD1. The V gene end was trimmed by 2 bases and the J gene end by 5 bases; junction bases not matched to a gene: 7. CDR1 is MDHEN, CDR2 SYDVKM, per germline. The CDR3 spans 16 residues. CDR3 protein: CASSLRGQGAGETQYF. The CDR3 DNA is TGTGCCAGCAGTTTACGCGGACAGGGGGCAGGGGAGACCCAGTACTTC.

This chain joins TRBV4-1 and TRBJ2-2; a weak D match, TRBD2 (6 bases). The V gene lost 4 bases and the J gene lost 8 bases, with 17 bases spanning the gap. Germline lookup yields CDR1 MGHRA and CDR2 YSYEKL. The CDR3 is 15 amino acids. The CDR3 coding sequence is TGCGCCAGCAGCCCCCTCGGGGAGGTCGGGGGGGAGCTGTTTTTT. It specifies CASSPLGEVGGELFF.

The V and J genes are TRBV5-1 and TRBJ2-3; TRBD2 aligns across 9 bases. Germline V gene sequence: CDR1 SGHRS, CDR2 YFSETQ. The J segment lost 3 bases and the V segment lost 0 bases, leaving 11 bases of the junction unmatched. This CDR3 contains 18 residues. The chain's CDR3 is CASSLGGLAGSDTDTQYF. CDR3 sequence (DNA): TGCGCCAGCAGCTTGGGAGGGCTAGCGGGGTCAGATACAGATACGCAGTATTTT.

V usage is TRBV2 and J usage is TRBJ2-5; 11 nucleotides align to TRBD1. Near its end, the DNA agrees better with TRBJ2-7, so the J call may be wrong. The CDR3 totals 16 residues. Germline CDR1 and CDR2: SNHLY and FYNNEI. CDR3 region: CASSGVVRTGGDEQYF. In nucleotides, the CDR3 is TGTGCCAGCAGTGGGGTCGTTAGGACAGGGGGCGACGAGCAGTACTTC.

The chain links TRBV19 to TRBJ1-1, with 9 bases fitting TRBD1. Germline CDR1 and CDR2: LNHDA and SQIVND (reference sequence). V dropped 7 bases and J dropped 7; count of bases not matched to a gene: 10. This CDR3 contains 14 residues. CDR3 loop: CASIRDRATGEAFF. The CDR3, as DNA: TGTGCCAGTATCAGGGACAGGGCCACCGGTGAAGCTTTCTTT.

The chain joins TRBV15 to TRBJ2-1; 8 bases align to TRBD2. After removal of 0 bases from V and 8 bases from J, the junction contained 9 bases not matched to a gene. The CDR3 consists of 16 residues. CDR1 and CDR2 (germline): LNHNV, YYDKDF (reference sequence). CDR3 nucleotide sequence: TGTGCCACCAGCAGAGATCGGGGGGGGGCGCGGGATGAGCAGTTCTTC. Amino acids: CATSRDRGGARDEQFF.

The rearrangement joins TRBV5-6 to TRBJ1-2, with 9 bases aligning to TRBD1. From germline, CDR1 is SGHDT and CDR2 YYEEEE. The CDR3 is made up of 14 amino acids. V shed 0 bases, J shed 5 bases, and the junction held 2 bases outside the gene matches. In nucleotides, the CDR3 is TGTGCCAGCAGCTTGGTCGGGACAGGGTATGGCTACACCTTC. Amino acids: CASSLVGTGYGYTF.

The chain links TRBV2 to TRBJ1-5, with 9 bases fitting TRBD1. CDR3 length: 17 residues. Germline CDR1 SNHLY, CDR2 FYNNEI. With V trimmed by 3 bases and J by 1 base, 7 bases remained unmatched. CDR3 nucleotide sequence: TGTGCCAGCAGTGAGTACAGGGGGCGCGGAAGCAATCAGCCCCAGCATTTT. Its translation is CASSEYRGRGSNQPQHF. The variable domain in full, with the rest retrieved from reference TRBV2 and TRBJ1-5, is EPEVTQTPSHQVTQMGQEVILRCVPISNHLYFYWYRQILGQKVEFLVSFYNNEISEKSEIFDDQFSVERPDGSNFTLKIRSTKLEDSAMYFCASSEYRGRGSNQPQHFGDGTRLSIL.

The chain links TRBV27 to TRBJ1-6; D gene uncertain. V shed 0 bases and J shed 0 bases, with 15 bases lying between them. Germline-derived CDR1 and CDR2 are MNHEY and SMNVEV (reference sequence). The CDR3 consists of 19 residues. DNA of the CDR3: TGTGCCAGCAGTTTATCGGGTCTGCATACTAGCTCCTATAATTCACCCCTCCACTTT. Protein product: CASSLSGLHTSSYNSPLHF.

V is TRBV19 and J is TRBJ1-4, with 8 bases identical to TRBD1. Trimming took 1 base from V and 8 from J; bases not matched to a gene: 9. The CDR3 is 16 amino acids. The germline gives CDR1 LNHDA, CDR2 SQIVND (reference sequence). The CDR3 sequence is CASSIVAGGFEEKLFF. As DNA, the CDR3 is TGTGCCAGTAGTATAGTGGCAGGGGGCTTCGAAGAAAAACTGTTTTTT.

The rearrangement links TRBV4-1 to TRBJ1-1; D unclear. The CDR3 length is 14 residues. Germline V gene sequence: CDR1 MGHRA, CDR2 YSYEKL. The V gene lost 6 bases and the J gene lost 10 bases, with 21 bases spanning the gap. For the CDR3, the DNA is TGCGCCAGCAGGATGGTTTCGGGAAACGCTGGAGCTTTCTTT. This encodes CASRMVSGNAGAFF.

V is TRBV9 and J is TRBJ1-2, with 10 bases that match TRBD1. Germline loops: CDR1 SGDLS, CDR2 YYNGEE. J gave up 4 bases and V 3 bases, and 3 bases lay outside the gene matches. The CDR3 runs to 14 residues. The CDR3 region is CASSGQGASYGYTF. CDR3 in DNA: TGTGCCAGCAGCGGACAGGGGGCTTCCTATGGCTACACCTTC.

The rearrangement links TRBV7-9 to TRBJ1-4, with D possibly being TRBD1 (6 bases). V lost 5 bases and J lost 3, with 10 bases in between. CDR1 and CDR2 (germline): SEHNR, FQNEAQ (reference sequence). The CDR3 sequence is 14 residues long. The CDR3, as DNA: TGTGCCAGCAGCGCGACAGGTCCTAATGAAAAACTGTTTTTT. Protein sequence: CASSATGPNEKLFF.

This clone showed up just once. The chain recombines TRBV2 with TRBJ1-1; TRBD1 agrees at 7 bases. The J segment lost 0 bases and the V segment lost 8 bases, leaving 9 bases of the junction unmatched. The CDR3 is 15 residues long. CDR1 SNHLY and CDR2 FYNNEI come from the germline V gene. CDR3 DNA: TGTGCCAGCTCCCAGGGGGACCTCATGAACACTGAAGCTTTCTTT. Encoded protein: CASSQGDLMNTEAFF.

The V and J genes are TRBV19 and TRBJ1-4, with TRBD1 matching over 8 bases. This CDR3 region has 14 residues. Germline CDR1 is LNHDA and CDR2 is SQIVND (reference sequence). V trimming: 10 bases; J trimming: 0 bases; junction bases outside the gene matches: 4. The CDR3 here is CATGQASTNEKLFF. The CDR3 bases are TGTGCCACGGGACAGGCCTCAACTAATGAAAAACTGTTTTTT.

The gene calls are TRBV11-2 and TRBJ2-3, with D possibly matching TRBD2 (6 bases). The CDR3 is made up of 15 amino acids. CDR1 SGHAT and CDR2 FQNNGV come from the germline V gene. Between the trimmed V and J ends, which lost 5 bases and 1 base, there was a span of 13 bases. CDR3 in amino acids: CASSNPGLRTDTQYF. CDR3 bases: TGTGCCAGCAGCAACCCGGGACTCCGCACAGATACGCAGTATTTT.

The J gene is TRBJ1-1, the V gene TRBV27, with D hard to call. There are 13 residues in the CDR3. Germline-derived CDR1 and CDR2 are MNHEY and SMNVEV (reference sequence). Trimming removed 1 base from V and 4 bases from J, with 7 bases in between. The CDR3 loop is CASSLYGVTEAFF. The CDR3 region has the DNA TGTGCCAGCAGTTTATACGGGGTCACTGAAGCTTTCTTT.

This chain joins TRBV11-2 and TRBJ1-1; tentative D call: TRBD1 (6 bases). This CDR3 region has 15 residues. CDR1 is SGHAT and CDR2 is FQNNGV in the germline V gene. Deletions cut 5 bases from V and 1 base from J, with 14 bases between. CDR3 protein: CASSPQGSQNTEAFF. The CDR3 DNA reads TGTGCCAGCAGCCCTCAGGGGTCGCAGAACACTGAAGCTTTCTTT.

CDR3 sequence: CASSDGGDYTGELFF. The CDR3 DNA sequence: TGTGCCAGCAGTGATGGGGGGGACTACACCGGGGAGCTGTTTTTT. The rearrangement uses TRBV6-4 and TRBJ2-2, with 7 bases identical to TRBD2. CDR3 length equals 15 residues. Germline CDR1 reads MRHNA; CDR2 reads SNTAGT. Trimming at V came to 3 bases and at J to 3 bases, leaving 4 bases not matched to a gene.

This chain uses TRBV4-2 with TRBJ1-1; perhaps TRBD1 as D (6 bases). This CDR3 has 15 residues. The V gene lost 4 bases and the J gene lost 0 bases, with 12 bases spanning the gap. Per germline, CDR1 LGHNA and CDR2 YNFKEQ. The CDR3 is CASSPLGQMNTEAFF. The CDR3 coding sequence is TGTGCCAGCAGCCCATTGGGACAAATGAACACTGAAGCTTTCTTT.

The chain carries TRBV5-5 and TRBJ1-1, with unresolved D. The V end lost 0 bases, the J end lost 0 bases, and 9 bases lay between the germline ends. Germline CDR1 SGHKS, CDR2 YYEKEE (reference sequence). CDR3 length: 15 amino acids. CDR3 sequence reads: CASSLDIFMNTEAFF. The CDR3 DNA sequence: TGTGCCAGCAGCTTGGACATATTCATGAACACTGAAGCTTTCTTT. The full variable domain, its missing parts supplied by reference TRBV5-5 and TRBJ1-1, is DAGVTQSPTHLIKTRGQQVTLRCSPISGHKSVSWYQQVLGQGPQFIFQYYEKEERGRGNFPDRFSARQFPNYSSELNVNALLLGDSALYLCASSLDIFMNTEAFFGQGTRLTVV.

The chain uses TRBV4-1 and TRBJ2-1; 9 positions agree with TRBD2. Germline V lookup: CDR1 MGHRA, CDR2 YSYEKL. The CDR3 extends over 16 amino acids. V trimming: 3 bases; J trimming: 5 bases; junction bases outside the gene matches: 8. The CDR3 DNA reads TGCGCCAGCAGCCAGAGACTAGCGGTTTCCGACAATGAGCAGTTCTTC. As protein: CASSQRLAVSDNEQFF.

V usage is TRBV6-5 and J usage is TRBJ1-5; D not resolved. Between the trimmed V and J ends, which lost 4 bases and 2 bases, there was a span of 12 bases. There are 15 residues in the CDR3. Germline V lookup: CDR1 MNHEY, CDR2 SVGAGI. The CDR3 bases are TGTGCCAGCAGTTCTCCGGGTTTTGGCAATCAGCCCCAGCATTTT. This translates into CASSSPGFGNQPQHF.